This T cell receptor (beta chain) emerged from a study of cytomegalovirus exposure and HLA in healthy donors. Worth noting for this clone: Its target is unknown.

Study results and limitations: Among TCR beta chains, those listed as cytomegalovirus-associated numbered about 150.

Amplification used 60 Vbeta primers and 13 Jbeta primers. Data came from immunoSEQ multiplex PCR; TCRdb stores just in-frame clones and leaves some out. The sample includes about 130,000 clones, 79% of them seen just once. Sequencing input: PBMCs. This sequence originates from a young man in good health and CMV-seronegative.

The CDR3 here is CASSLRPRDSNQPQHF. The CDR3 DNA reads TGTGCCAGCAGCTTACGGCCTCGGGATAGCAATCAGCCCCAGCATTTT. The chain carries TRBV7-2 and TRBJ1-5, with D unclear. V lost 2 bases and J lost 0, with 11 bases in between. CDR3 size: 16 residues. Germline V gene data show CDR1 as SGHTA and CDR2 as FQGNSA.